This T cell receptor (beta chain) came from a study of blood T cell repertoires in COVID-19. Study in general: Samples taken during acute and convalescent COVID-19 were collected in the United States, Italy and Spain. Sources were T cells, B-cell-depleted T cells, or PBMCs; the material itself was cDNA or gDNA.

Germline values: CDR1 SGHTA, CDR2 FQGNSA. The CDR3 is made up of 15 amino acids. V was pared by 5 bases and J by 7 bases, with 12 bases of the junction left unmatched. Original analysis: For nucleated cells, counts were estimated from reference gene primer amplification. Repertoires were generated with immunoSEQ multiplex PCR, while TCRdb's copy carries only in-frame clones and drops some. Clone size and the V and J calls come from that table; the DNA yielded D and trimming. Counted here are around 250,000 clones, about 88% occurring once; the ten biggest clones make up 7.1%. The sequencing sample was made of peripheral blood. The receptor was derived from a woman in her 70s with active or convalescent COVID-19. V is TRBV7-2 and J is TRBJ1-2; 8 bases line up with TRBD1. The DNA for the CDR3 is TGTGCCAGCAGCCCGCGGACAGGGTCCACCTCTGGCTACACCTTC. As protein: CASSPRTGSTSGYTF. Supplemented by reference TRBV7-2 and TRBJ1-2, the full variable domain reads GAGVSQSPSNKVTEKGKDVELRCDPISGHTALYWYRQSLGQGLEFLIYFQGNSAPDKSGLPSDRFSAERTGGSVSTLTIQRTQQEDSAVYLCASSPRTGSTSGYTFGSGTRLTVV.